Below, one T cell receptor (beta chain) is given with its context. Naive-designated CD8 cells lacked CD45RO, were positively enriched for CCR7, and omitted terminally differentiated effector memory CD45RA+ cells. Donors comprised healthy HIV-negative adults lacking recent acute infections or vaccinations. Only Caucasian adults living in Nashville, Tennessee made up the donor group. The CDR3 consists of 14 residues. CDR1 and CDR2 (germline): SGHNT, YYREEE (reference sequence). V lost 0 bases, J lost 5 bases, and 12 bases lay in between. The data originate from a study of shared clonotypes between healthy human individuals. Study summary: Donors, aged 18 to 49, were a couple of women and three men.

Every subset's genomic DNA went evenly onto several immunoSEQ plates. Using immunoSEQ multiplex PCR, the repertoire was profiled, and TCRdb retains in-frame clones only, with some absent. This sample has 2 million to 2.5 million clones, with roughly 91% found just once. Sequences were obtained from naive CD8+ T cells from PBMCs. The chain combines TRBV5-4 with TRBJ2-7; possible D gene TRBD1, 5 bases. The TCR sequence derives from a man aged 18 to 29 in good health. Some clones in this sample may be carry-over from other donors' samples. The CDR3 DNA is TGTGCCAGCAGCTTGGGCAGGGCAGTAGACGAGCAGTACTTC. This sequence encodes CASSLGRAVDEQYF.